One and the same sample provided the 30 T cell receptor beta chains below, sequenced in a study of T cell changes during pregnancy in multiple sclerosis. Only in-frame clones appear in the TCRdb table, and some are missing; sequencing was by immunoSEQ multiplex PCR. The table lists 85,000 to 100,000 clones, roughly 92% of them singletons. The source was peripheral blood, collected after pregnancy. All receptors come from a female donor with multiple sclerosis, enrolled in a pregnancy study.

The chain links TRBV6-1 to TRBJ2-1; the D gene is possibly TRBD2 (5 bases). From germline, CDR1 is MNHNS and CDR2 SASEGT. The CDR3 contains 15 residues. V lost 2 bases to trimming and J lost 6 bases, with 14 bases between them. The CDR3, as DNA: TGTGCCAGCAGTGAAATGGGAGAAGGAAGCAATGAGCAGTTCTTC. This translates into CASSEMGEGSNEQFF.

The chain couples TRBV4-3 to TRBJ2-7; 7 bases agree with TRBD1. The CDR3 loop spans 15 amino acids. The J segment lost 0 bases and the V segment lost 3 bases, leaving 5 bases of the junction unmatched. Germline assignment: CDR1 LGHNA and CDR2 YSLEER. CDR3 coding DNA: TGCGCCAGCAGCCAGGCCGGGACAGACTCCTACGAGCAGTACTTC. Translating gives CASSQAGTDSYEQYF.

The chain joins TRBV19 to TRBJ2-7, with TRBD1 identical over 9 bases. CDR3 length equals 14 residues. From germline, CDR1 is LNHDA and CDR2 SQIVND (reference sequence). V gave up 3 bases and J gave up 3 bases; unmatched junction bases: 3. The CDR3: CASSIDRGNYEQYF. As DNA, the CDR3 is TGTGCCAGTAGTATCGACAGGGGGAACTACGAGCAGTACTTC. Full variable domain (outside the CDR3, taken from reference TRBV19 and TRBJ2-7): DGGITQSPKYLFRKEGQNVTLSCEQNLNHDAMYWYRQDPGQGLRLIYYSQIVNDFQKGDIAEGYSVSREKKESFPLTVTSAQKNPTAFYLCASSIDRGNYEQYFGPGTRLTVT.

The V gene is TRBV7-6, the J gene TRBJ2-1; weak D call: TRBD2 (6 bases). From germline, CDR1 is SGHVS and CDR2 FNYEAQ. V was shortened by 5 bases and J by 9 bases, with 20 bases between the two germline ends. This CDR3 spans 15 amino acids. DNA for the CDR3: TGTGCCAGCAGCCTACTTCCCCGGGAGAGGAGTGAGCAGTTCTTC. Amino acid sequence: CASSLLPRERSEQFF.

J is TRBJ2-7 and V is TRBV29-1, with D hard to call. The CDR3 sequence is 14 residues long. V lost 2 bases, J lost 4 bases, and 15 bases lay in between. The germline V gene has CDR1 SQVTM and CDR2 ANQGSEA. CDR3 residues: CSVEPQVTLYEQYF. The CDR3 nucleotides read TGCAGCGTTGAACCCCAGGTCACCTTGTACGAGCAGTACTTC.

The rearrangement joins TRBV7-8 to TRBJ1-5; maybe TRBD1 (5 bases). Between the trimmed V and J ends, which lost 6 bases and 7 bases, there was a span of 19 bases. The CDR3 covers 15 residues. Germline lookup yields CDR1 SGHVS and CDR2 FQNEAQ. Written as DNA, the CDR3 is TGTGCCAGCAGTTTGCTCAGCAGGGTAGGCCAGCCCCAGCATTTT. Its translation is CASSLLSRVGQPQHF.

J is TRBJ2-7 and V is TRBV15, with TRBD1 matching over 7 bases. The V gene's germline CDR1 is LNHNV and CDR2 YYDKDF (reference sequence). The V gene end was trimmed by 1 base and the J gene end by 0 bases; junction bases not matched to a gene: 3. CDR3 length: 15 residues. CDR3 amino acids: CATSRAGQLSYEQYF. The CDR3, as DNA: TGTGCCACCAGCAGAGCGGGACAGCTCTCCTACGAGCAGTACTTC. The full variable domain, in which reference TRBV15 and TRBJ2-7 provide the parts outside the CDR3, is DAMVIQNPRYQVTQFGKPVTLSCSQTLNHNVMYWYQQKSSQAPKLLFHYYDKDFNNEADTPDNFQSRRPNTSFCFLDIRSPGLGDTAMYLCATSRAGQLSYEQYFGPGTRLTVT.

The chain combines TRBV7-2 with TRBJ1-1, with 7 bases fitting TRBD1. The CDR3 is 15 residues long. Unmatched junction bases numbered 9, after V lost 4 bases and J lost 4 bases. CDR1 and CDR2 from the germline V gene are SGHTA and FQGNSA. The CDR3 sequence: CASSSIQGRVTEAFF. The CDR3 bases are TGTGCCAGCAGCTCTATACAGGGGCGGGTCACTGAAGCTTTCTTT.

The chain couples TRBV30 to TRBJ2-5; 8 bases align to TRBD2. The germline CDR1 and CDR2 sequences are GTSNPN and SVGIG (reference sequence). The CDR3 is made up of 15 amino acids. Trimming at V came to 2 bases and at J to 0 bases, leaving 5 bases not matched to a gene. CDR3 coding DNA: TGTGCCTGGAGTAGCGGGAGTCAGTACCAAGAGACCCAGTACTTC. It yields the protein CAWSSGSQYQETQYF.

As regards this clone: Within the sample, other DNA sequences also encode this same CDR3. V usage is TRBV30 and J usage is TRBJ2-1, with no clear D. This CDR3 region has 14 residues. V lost 0 bases to trimming and J lost 2 bases, with 8 bases between them. Germline V gene lookup returns CDR1 GTSNPN and CDR2 SVGIG (reference sequence). The CDR3 sequence: CAWSVGVPYNEQFF. CDR3 sequence (DNA): TGTGCCTGGAGTGTTGGAGTACCCTACAATGAGCAGTTCTTC.

The rearrangement links TRBV10-3 to TRBJ2-7; TRBD1 might be the D (5 bases). The CDR3 is made up of 17 amino acids. From germline, CDR1 is ENHRY and CDR2 SYGVKD. V was pared by 4 bases and J by 3 bases, with 22 bases between. CDR3 sequence reads: CAISGLYSGPQGYEQYF. CDR3 coding DNA: TGTGCCATCAGTGGCCTTTATTCCGGGCCCCAGGGCTACGAGCAGTACTTC.

The CDR3 protein is CASSPHSSGRAPGEQYF. CDR3 DNA sequence: TGTGCCAGCAGCCCACACTCTAGCGGGAGGGCCCCAGGCGAGCAGTACTTC. The chain links TRBV7-9 to TRBJ2-7; 12 nucleotides agree with TRBD2. This CDR3 is built from 17 residues. V dropped 5 bases and J dropped 6; count of bases not matched to a gene: 14. Germline CDR1 reads SEHNR; CDR2 reads FQNEAQ (reference sequence).

This clone was seen a single time. The V gene is TRBV28, the J gene TRBJ2-1; 14 nucleotides match TRBD2. This CDR3 comprises 15 residues. The V gene end was trimmed by 6 bases and the J gene end by 9 bases; junction bases not matched to a gene: 7. Germline assignment: CDR1 MDHEN and CDR2 SYDVKM. In DNA form, the CDR3 reads TGTGCCAGCAGCATGGGACTAGCGGGAGTCGGTGAGCAGTTCTTC. Translation: CASSMGLAGVGEQFF.

The V call is TRBV6-1, the J call TRBJ1-1; 9 bases match TRBD1. CDR1 is MNHNS and CDR2 is SASEGT in the germline V gene. This CDR3 spans 13 amino acids. Losses at the gene ends were 6 bases for V and 5 bases for J; bases not matched to a gene: 4. The CDR3 nucleotides are TGTGCCAGCAGGGGACAGGGTAGTACTGAAGCTTTCTTT. It encodes CASRGQGSTEAFF.

This clone appeared once. The chain is built from TRBV9 and TRBJ2-7; 16 nucleotides line up with TRBD2. The J segment lost 2 bases and the V segment lost 4 bases, leaving 15 bases of the junction unmatched. This CDR3 comprises 20 residues. The germline V gene has CDR1 SGDLS and CDR2 YYNGEE. This CDR3 reads CASSPSGGLAGGPGTYEQYF. CDR3 DNA: TGTGCCAGCAGCCCGAGTGGGGGACTAGCGGGAGGGCCAGGAACCTACGAGCAGTACTTC.

To note about this clone: The germline gene is not matched at one end of the junction; a read error may be the cause. The chain carries TRBV7-6 and TRBJ2-7, with TRBD2 matching over 12 bases. CDR1 is SGHVS and CDR2 is FNYEAQ in the germline V gene. The CDR3 runs to 12 residues. The CDR3 here is CASSLPGLAGVF. The DNA for the CDR3 is TGTGCCAGCAGCCTCCCGGGACTAGCGGGCGTCTTC. The full variable domain, rest sourced from reference TRBV7-6 and TRBJ2-7, is GAGVSQSPRYKVTKRGQDVALRCDPISGHVSLYWYRQALGQGPEFLTYFNYEAQQDKSGLPNDRFSAERPEGSISTLTIQRTEQRDSAMYRCASSLPGLAGVFGPGTRLTVT.

This chain uses TRBV7-9 with TRBJ2-7; D perhaps matches TRBD1 (5 bases). V lost 4 bases and J 3 bases, leaving 10 bases between the germline ends. This CDR3 is built from 13 residues. Germline V gives CDR1 SEHNR, CDR2 FQNEAQ (reference sequence). The chain's CDR3 is CASSSDGHYEQYF. CDR3 DNA: TGTGCCAGCAGCTCGGACGGACACTACGAGCAGTACTTC.

This chain uses TRBV2 with TRBJ2-2; 9 bases fit TRBD2. The CDR3 runs 16 residues. J gave up 3 bases and V 3 bases, and 5 bases lay outside the gene matches. Germline loops: CDR1 SNHLY, CDR2 FYNNEI. CDR3 coding DNA: TGTGCCAGCAGTGATCGGGCGGGAGGGGACACCGGGGAGCTGTTTTTT. Amino acids: CASSDRAGGDTGELFF. The full variable domain, rest sourced from reference TRBV2 and TRBJ2-2, is EPEVTQTPSHQVTQMGQEVILRCVPISNHLYFYWYRQILGQKVEFLVSFYNNEISEKSEIFDDQFSVERPDGSNFTLKIRSTKLEDSAMYFCASSDRAGGDTGELFFGEGSRLTVL.

V gene TRBV6-5 combines with J gene TRBJ1-1; a weak D match, TRBD1 (6 bases). The germline V gene has CDR1 MNHEY and CDR2 SVGAGI. The length of the CDR3 is 14 residues. With 2 bases removed from V and 3 bases from J, the gap between germline ends came to 10 bases. Here the CDR3 DNA reads TGTGCCAGCAGTTACCCCGGACAGTACACTGAAGCTTTCTTT. Translating gives CASSYPGQYTEAFF.

The chain joins TRBV10-2 to TRBJ1-5, with 7 bases identical to TRBD1. Trimming took 6 bases from V and 6 from J; bases not matched to a gene: 8. The CDR3 is 14 amino acids. CDR1 and CDR2 (germline): WSHSY, SAAADI. This chain's CDR3 is CASSRQGAGQPQHF. DNA of the CDR3: TGCGCCAGCAGCCGACAGGGTGCGGGTCAGCCCCAGCATTTT.

V is TRBV25-1 and J is TRBJ2-1; D perhaps matches TRBD2 (5 bases). The germline V and J ends were trimmed by 6 bases and 6 bases, with 15 bases remaining between them. The germline V gene encodes CDR1 MGHDK and CDR2 SYGVNS. This CDR3 spans 14 amino acids. CDR3 DNA sequence: TGTGCCAGCAGCCCCCCCGGACTGGGCAATGAGCAGTTCTTC. As protein: CASSPPGLGNEQFF.

J is TRBJ2-1 and V is TRBV5-1, with 8 bases matching TRBD2. Germline V gene sequence: CDR1 SGHRS, CDR2 YFSETQ. The length of the CDR3 is 15 residues. V was clipped by 5 bases and J by 8 bases; unmatched bases: 12. The CDR3 here is CASRSREGPSHEQFF. DNA of the CDR3: TGCGCCAGCAGAAGCCGGGAGGGCCCCTCTCATGAGCAGTTCTTC.

The chain carries TRBV28 and TRBJ2-1; D call uncertain. The CDR3 spans 12 residues. Germline-derived CDR1 and CDR2 are MDHEN and SYDVKM. V lost 6 bases to trimming and J lost 8 bases, with 11 bases between them. The CDR3, as DNA: TGTGCCAGCAGCTCCCCCCCCCATGAGCAGTTCTTC. Translated, it gives CASSSPPHEQFF.

V and J are TRBV19 and TRBJ1-1; D might be TRBD1 (6 bases). The CDR3 length is 15 residues. V was trimmed by 4 bases and J by 4 bases, leaving 16 bases between them. CDR1 LNHDA and CDR2 SQIVND come from the germline V gene (reference sequence). The CDR3 spells CASSTSRGGGTEAFF. DNA of the CDR3: TGTGCCAGTAGTACCTCCCGCGGGGGCGGCACTGAAGCTTTCTTT.

V gene TRBV4-1 combines with J gene TRBJ2-1; unclear D gene. The CDR3 sequence is 17 residues long. V was clipped by 0 bases and J by 0 bases, with 12 bases between them. Per germline, CDR1 MGHRA and CDR2 YSYEKL. In DNA, the CDR3 is TGCGCCAGCAGCCAAGAACCTGGTAGGAGCTCCTACAATGAGCAGTTCTTC. It codes for CASSQEPGRSSYNEQFF.

This chain links TRBV5-4 with TRBJ1-1; D remains ambiguous. CDR1 and CDR2 (germline): SGHNT, YYREEE (reference sequence). The CDR3 length is 13 residues. The germline V and J ends were trimmed by 6 bases and 1 base, with 10 bases remaining between them. The CDR3 coding sequence is TGTGCCAGCAAACTTCCAGGGAACACTGAAGCTTTCTTT. This gives the protein CASKLPGNTEAFF.

This chain joins TRBV7-6 and TRBJ2-1; TRBD2 aligns across 10 bases. V was clipped by 5 bases and J by 5 bases; unmatched bases: 9. This CDR3 region has 16 residues. Germline V CDR1 and CDR2: SGHVS, FNYEAQ. CDR3 coding DNA: TGTGCCAGCAGCCTTCTAGCGGGAGTGGTGGACAATGAGCAGTTCTTC. Protein product: CASSLLAGVVDNEQFF. The full variable domain, completed using reference TRBV7-6 and TRBJ2-1, is GAGVSQSPRYKVTKRGQDVALRCDPISGHVSLYWYRQALGQGPEFLTYFNYEAQQDKSGLPNDRFSAERPEGSISTLTIQRTEQRDSAMYRCASSLLAGVVDNEQFFGPGTRLTVL.

The rearrangement joins TRBV7-2 to TRBJ2-1, with 12 nucleotides matching TRBD2. The CDR3 consists of 16 residues. The ends lost 5 bases at V and 9 bases at J; junction bases unmatched: 11. Per germline, CDR1 SGHTA and CDR2 FQGNSA. The CDR3: CASSRGPSGGEGEQFF. CDR3 coding DNA: TGTGCCAGCAGCCGGGGTCCTAGCGGGGGGGAGGGTGAGCAGTTCTTC.

V gene TRBV28 combines with J gene TRBJ1-1; no clear D. V was cut by 8 bases and J by 11 bases, with 12 bases left in between. Germline V CDR1 and CDR2: MDHEN, SYDVKM. This CDR3 has 10 amino acids. The CDR3 spells CASGSFRAFF. The CDR3 DNA sequence: TGTGCCAGCGGGAGTTTCCGGGCTTTCTTT.

The V and J genes are TRBV5-6 and TRBJ1-2; 11 bases agree with TRBD1. Germline V gene lookup returns CDR1 SGHDT and CDR2 YYEEEE. Trimming took 3 bases from V and 6 from J; bases not matched to a gene: 4. The CDR3 is 14 amino acids. CDR3 in amino acids: CASSWTGGQDGYTF. CDR3 sequence (DNA): TGTGCCAGCAGCTGGACAGGGGGCCAGGATGGCTACACCTTC.